This T cell receptor beta chain appears in the sequencing data of a study of T cells in Graves' hyperthyroidism and ophthalmopathy. RNA transcripts gave rise to amplified TCR beta CDR3 regions. With the HTBI primer set, the TCR CDR3 went through a first round of RT-PCR. TCRdb fed the multiplex PCR reads into MiXCR, producing one record per CDR3 protein. Of a few hundred thousand distinct CDR3 sequences in the sample, roughly an eighth are singletons; the top ten hold 5% to 6.5%. The sample holds many counts of this clonotype. The junction had 14 bases not matched to a gene; V was cut back by 5 bases and J by 7 bases. The germline V gene encodes CDR1 MNHEY and CDR2 SMNVEV (reference sequence). There are 16 residues in the CDR3.

V usage is TRBV27 and J usage is TRBJ2-1; 7 bases are shared with TRBD2. This TCR was recovered from a woman younger than 30 with Graves' hyperthyroidism. Material for sequencing was blood. CDR3 in amino acids: CASSLTTSATSNEQFF. The CDR3 DNA reads as TGTGCCAGCAGTCTGACAACTAGCGCGACTTCAAATGAGCAGTTCTTC.